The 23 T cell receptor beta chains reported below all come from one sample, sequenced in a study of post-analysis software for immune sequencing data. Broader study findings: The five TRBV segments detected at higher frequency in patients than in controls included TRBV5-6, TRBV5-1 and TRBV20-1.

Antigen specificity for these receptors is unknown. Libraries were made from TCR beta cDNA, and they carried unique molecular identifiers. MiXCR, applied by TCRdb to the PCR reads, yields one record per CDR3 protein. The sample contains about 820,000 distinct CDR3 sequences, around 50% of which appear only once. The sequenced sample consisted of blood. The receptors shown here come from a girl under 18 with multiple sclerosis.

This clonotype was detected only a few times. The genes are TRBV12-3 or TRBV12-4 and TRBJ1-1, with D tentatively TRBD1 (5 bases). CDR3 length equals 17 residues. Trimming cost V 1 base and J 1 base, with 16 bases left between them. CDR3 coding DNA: TGTGCCAGCAGTTTAGGGGACGGCCCGGCAGGGAACACTGAAGCTTTCTTT. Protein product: CASSLGDGPAGNTEAFF.

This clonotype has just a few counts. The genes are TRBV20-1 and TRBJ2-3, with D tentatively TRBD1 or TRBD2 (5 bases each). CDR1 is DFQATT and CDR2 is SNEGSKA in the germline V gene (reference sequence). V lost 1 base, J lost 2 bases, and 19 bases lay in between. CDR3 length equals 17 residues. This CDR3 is CSARGSHFRGDTDTQYF. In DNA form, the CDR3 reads TGCAGTGCTAGAGGCTCCCACTTCCGAGGGGACACAGATACGCAGTATTTT.

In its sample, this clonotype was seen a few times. As DNA, the CDR3 is TGTGCCGTGGGAACAGAAGGTGAGCAGTTCTTC. It codes for CAVGTEGEQFF. The genes are TRBV10-3 and TRBJ2-1; D is unclear. V was trimmed by 11 bases and J by 9 bases, leaving 14 bases between them. The V gene's germline CDR1 is ENHRY and CDR2 SYGVKD. The CDR3 extends over 11 amino acids.

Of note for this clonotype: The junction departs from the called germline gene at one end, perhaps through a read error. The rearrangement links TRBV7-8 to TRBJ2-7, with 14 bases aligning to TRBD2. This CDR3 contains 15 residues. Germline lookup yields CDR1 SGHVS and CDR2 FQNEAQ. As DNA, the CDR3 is TGTACCAGCAGCTTAGAGGGACTAGCGGGAGTGGAGCAGTACTTC. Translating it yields CTSSLEGLAGVEQYF.

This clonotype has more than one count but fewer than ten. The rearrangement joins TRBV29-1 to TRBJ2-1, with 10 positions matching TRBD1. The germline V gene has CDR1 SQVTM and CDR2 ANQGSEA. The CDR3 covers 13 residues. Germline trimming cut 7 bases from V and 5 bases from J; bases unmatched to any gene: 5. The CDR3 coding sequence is TGCAGCGCCTCGGGACAGGGGCACAATGAGCAGTTCTTC. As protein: CSASGQGHNEQFF.

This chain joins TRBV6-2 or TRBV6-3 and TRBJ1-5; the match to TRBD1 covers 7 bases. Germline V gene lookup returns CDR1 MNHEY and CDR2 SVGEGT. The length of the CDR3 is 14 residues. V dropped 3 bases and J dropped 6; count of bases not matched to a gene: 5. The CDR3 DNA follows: TGTGCCAGCAGTTATCTGCAGGGGGGTCAGCCCCAGCATTTT. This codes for CASSYLQGGQPQHF.

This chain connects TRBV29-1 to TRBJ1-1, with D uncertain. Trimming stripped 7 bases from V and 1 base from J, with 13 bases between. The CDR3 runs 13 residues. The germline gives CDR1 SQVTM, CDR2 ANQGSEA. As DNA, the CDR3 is TGCAGCGCTGGGGTCACTTCGAACACTGAAGCTTTCTTT. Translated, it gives CSAGVTSNTEAFF. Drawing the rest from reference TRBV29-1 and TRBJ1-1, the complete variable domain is SAVISQKPSRDICQRGTSLTIQCQVDSQVTMMFWYRQQPGQSLTLIATANQGSEATYESGFVIDKFPISRPNLTFSTLTVSNMSPEDSSIYLCSAGVTSNTEAFFGQGTRLTVV.

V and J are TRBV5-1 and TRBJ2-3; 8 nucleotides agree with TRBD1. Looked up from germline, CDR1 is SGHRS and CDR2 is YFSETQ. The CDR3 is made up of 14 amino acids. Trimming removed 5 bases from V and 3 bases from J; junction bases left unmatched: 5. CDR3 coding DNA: TGCGCCAGCAGAAGGACAGGGTTGACAGATACGCAGTATTTT. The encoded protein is CASRRTGLTDTQYF.

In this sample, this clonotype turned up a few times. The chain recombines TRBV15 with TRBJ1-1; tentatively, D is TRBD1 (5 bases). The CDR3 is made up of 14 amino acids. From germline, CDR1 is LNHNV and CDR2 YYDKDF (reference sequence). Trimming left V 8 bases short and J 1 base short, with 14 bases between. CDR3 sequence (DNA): TGTGCCACCGGTCCGGGCAGGGAGAACACTGAAGCTTTCTTT. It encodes CATGPGRENTEAFF.

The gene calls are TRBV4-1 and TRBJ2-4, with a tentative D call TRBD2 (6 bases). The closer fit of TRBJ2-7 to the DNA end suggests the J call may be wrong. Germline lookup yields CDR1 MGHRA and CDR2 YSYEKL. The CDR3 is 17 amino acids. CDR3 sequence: CASSQVFRDWGCYEQYF. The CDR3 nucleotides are TGCGCCAGCAGCCAAGTGTTCCGGGACTGGGGATGCTACGAGCAGTACTTC.

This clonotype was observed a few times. The CDR3 DNA is TGTGCCAGCAGCCGCGGTCGTGCGCGGGGGGTTGTGGAAGAGACCCAGTACTTC. Translating gives CASSRGRARGVVEETQYF. The V gene is TRBV6-1, the J gene TRBJ2-5; 8 bases are a match to TRBD2. The CDR3 sequence is 18 residues long. Trimming at V came to 6 bases and at J to 3 bases, leaving 18 bases not matched to a gene. Looked up from germline, CDR1 is MNHNS and CDR2 is SASEGT.

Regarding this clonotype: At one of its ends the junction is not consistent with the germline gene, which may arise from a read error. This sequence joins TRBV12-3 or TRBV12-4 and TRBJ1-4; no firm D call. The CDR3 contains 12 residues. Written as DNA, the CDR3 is TGTGCCAGCAGTGAACCAAGGCAAAAACGGTTTTTT. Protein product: CASSEPRQKRFF.

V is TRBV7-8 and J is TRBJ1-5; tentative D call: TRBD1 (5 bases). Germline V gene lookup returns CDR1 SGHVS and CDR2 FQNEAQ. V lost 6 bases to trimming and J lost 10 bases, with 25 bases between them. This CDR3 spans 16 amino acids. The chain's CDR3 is CASSPHWDVLAAPQHF. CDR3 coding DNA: TGTGCCAGCAGTCCCCACTGGGACGTTTTGGCTGCTCCCCAGCATTTT.

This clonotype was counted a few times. CDR3 DNA: TGTGCCAGCAGTGAAAAGGGACAGGGGATGCAGACCCAGTACTTC. Its translation: CASSEKGQGMQTQYF. The chain couples TRBV6-1 to TRBJ2-7, with TRBD1 matching over 10 bases. With the DNA end fitting TRBJ2-5 better, the J assignment may be wrong. CDR1 and CDR2 from the germline V gene are MNHNS and SASEGT. The CDR3 loop spans 15 amino acids.

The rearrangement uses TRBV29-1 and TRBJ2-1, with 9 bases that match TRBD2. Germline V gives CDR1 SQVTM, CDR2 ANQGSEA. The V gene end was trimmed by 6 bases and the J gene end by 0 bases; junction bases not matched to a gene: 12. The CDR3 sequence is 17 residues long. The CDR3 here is CSVAGAGGLSSYNEQFF. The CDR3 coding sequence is TGCAGCGTCGCGGGAGCGGGGGGTTTGAGCTCCTACAATGAGCAGTTCTTC.

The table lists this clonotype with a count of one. CDR3 sequence: CASSKLGTSDIYNEQFF. DNA of the CDR3: TGTGCCAGCAGCAAACTCGGGACTAGCGACATTTACAATGAGCAGTTCTTC. The genes are TRBV7-6 and TRBJ2-1, with 10 bases fitting TRBD2. Losses at the gene ends were 5 bases for V and 4 bases for J; bases not matched to a gene: 11. The V gene's germline CDR1 is SGHVS and CDR2 FNYEAQ. This CDR3 has 17 amino acids.

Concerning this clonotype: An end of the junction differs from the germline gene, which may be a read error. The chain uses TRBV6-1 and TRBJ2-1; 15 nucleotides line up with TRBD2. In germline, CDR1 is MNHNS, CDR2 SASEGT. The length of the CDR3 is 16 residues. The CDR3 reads CTSSRTSGGAYNEQFF. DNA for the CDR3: TGTACCAGCAGCCGGACTAGCGGGGGGGCCTACAATGAGCAGTTCTTC.

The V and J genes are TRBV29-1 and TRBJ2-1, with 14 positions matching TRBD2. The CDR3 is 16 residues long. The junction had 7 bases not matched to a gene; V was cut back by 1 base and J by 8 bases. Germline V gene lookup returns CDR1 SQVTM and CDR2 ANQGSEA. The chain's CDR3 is CSVEGTSGRLQYEQFF. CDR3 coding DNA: TGCAGCGTTGAAGGGACTAGCGGGAGGTTGCAGTATGAGCAGTTCTTC.

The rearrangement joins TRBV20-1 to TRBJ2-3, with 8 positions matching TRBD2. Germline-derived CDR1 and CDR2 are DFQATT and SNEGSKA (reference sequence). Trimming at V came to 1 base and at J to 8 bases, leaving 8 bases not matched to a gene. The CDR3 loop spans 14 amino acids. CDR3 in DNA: TGCAGTGCTAGAGCCCCGGGACTAGACGGTACGCAGTATTTT. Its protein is CSARAPGLDGTQYF.

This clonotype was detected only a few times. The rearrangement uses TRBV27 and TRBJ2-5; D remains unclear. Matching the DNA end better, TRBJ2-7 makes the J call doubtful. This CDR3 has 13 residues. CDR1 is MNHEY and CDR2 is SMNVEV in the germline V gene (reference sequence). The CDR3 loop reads CASKGPNLYEQYF. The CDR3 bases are TGTGCCAGCAAAGGTCCCAACCTCTACGAGCAGTACTTC.

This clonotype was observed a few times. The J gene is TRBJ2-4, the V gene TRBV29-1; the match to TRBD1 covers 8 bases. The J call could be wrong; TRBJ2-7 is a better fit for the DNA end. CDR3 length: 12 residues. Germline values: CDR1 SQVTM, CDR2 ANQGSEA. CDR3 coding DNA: TGCAGCGTTCGACAGGGGATAACCGAGCAGTACTTC. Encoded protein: CSVRQGITEQYF.

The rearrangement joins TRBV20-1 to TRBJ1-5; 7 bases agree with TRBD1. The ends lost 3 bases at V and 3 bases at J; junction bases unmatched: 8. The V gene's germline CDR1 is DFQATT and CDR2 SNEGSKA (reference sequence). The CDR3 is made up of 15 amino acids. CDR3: CSASVAGQSNQPQHF. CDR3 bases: TGCAGTGCTAGCGTGGCGGGACAGTCCAATCAGCCCCAGCATTTT.

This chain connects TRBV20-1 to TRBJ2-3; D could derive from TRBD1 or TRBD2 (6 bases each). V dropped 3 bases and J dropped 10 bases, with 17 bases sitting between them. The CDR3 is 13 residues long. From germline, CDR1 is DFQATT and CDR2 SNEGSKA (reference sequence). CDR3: CSARRDEKGAQYF. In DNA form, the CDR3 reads TGCAGTGCTAGGCGGGACGAGAAGGGGGCGCAGTATTTT.